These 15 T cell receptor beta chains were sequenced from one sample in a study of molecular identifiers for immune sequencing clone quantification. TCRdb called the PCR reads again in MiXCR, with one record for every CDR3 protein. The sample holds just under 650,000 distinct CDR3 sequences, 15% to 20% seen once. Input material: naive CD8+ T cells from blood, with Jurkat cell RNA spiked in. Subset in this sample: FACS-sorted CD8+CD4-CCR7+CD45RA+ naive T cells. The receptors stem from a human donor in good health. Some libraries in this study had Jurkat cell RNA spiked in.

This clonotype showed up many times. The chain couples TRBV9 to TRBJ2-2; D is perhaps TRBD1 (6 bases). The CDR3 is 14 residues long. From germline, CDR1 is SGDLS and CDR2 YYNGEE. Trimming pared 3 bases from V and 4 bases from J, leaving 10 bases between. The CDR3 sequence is CASSASQGTGELFF. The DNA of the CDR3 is TGTGCCAGCAGCGCATCACAGGGCACCGGGGAGCTGTTTTTT.

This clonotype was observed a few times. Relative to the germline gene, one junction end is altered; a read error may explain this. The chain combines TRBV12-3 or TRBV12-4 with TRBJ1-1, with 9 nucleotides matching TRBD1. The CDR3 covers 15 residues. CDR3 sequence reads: CASSRTGTGRSEAYF. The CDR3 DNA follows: TGTGCCAGCAGTCGCACCGGGACAGGGCGGAGTGAAGCTTACTTT.

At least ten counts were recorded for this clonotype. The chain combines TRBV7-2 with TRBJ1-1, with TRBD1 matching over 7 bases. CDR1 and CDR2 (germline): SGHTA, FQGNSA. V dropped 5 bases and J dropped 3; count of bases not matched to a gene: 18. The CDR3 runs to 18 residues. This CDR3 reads CASSLSDRVGGVDTEAFF. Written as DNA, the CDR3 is TGTGCCAGCAGCCTCTCCGACAGGGTAGGAGGAGTGGACACTGAAGCTTTCTTT. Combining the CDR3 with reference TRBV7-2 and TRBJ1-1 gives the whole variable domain GAGVSQSPSNKVTEKGKDVELRCDPISGHTALYWYRQSLGQGLEFLIYFQGNSAPDKSGLPSDRFSAERTGGSVSTLTIQRTQQEDSAVYLCASSLSDRVGGVDTEAFFGQGTRLTVV.

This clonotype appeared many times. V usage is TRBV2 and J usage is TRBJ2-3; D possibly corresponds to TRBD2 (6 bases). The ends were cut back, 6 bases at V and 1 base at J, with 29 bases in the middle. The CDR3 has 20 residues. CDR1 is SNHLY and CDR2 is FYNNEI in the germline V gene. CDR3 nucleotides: TGTGCCAGCAGCGGTTCTTTGGAGCGGGCCCAGAATCGAGGCACAGATACGCAGTATTTT. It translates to CASSGSLERAQNRGTDTQYF.

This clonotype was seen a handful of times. The CDR3 protein is CASSIYSTGGTEAFF. Here the CDR3 DNA reads TGTGCCAGTAGTATTTATTCTACAGGGGGCACTGAAGCTTTCTTT. This chain links TRBV19 with TRBJ1-1; 8 bases line up with TRBD1. Germline loops: CDR1 LNHDA, CDR2 SQIVND (reference sequence). With V trimmed by 3 bases and J by 4 bases, 7 bases remained unmatched. CDR3 length: 15 amino acids.

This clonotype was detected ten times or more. The CDR3: CSAWTSGGIGDTQYF. The CDR3 DNA reads as TGCAGCGCGTGGACTAGCGGGGGAATAGGAGATACGCAGTATTTT. This rearrangement joins TRBV29-1 to TRBJ2-3; 13 bases line up with TRBD2. V trimming: 7 bases; J trimming: 5 bases; junction bases outside the gene matches: 9. The CDR3 loop spans 15 amino acids. Germline values: CDR1 SQVTM, CDR2 ANQGSEA.

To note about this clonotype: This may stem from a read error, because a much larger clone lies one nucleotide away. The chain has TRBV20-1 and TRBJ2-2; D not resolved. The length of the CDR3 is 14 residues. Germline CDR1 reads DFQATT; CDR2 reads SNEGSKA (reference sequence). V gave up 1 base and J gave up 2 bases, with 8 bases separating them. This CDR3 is CSARARDNTGELFF. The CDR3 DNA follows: TGCAGTGCTAGAGCTAGGGATAACACCGGGGAGCTGTTTTTT.

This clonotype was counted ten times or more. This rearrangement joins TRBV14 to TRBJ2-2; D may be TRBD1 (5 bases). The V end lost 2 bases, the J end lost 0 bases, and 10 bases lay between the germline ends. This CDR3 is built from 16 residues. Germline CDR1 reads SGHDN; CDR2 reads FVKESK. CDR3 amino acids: CASSQYTGANTGELFF. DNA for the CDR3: TGTGCCAGCAGCCAATATACAGGAGCGAACACCGGGGAGCTGTTTTTT. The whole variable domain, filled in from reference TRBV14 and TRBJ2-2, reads EAGVTQFPSHSVIEKGQTVTLRCDPISGHDNLYWYRRVMGKEIKFLLHFVKESKQDESGMPNNRFLAERTGGTYSTLKVQPAELEDSGVYFCASSQYTGANTGELFFGEGSRLTVL.

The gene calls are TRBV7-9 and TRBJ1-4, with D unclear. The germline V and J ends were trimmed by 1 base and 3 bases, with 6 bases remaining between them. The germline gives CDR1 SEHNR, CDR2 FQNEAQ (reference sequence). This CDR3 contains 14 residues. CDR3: CASSLVGSNEKLFF. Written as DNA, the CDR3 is TGTGCCAGCAGCTTAGTTGGATCTAATGAAAAACTGTTTTTT.

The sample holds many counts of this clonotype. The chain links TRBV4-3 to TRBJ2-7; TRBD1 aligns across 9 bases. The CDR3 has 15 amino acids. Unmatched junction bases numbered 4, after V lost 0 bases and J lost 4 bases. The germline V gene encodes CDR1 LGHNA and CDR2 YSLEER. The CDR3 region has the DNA TGCGCCAGCAGCCAAGAGCCGGGACAGGGATACGAGCAGTACTTC. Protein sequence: CASSQEPGQGYEQYF.

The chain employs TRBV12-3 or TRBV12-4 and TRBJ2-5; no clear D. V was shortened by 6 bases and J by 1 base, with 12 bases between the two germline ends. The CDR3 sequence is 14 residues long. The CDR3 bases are TGTGCCAGCAGCCTTAGATACCTCCAAGAGACCCAGTACTTC. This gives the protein CASSLRYLQETQYF.

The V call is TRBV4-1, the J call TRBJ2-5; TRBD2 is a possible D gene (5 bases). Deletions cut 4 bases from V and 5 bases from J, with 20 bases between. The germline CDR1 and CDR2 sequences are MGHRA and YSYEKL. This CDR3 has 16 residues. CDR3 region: CASSPGEREGWETQYF. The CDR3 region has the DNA TGCGCCAGCAGCCCGGGTGAAAGAGAGGGTTGGGAGACCCAGTACTTC.

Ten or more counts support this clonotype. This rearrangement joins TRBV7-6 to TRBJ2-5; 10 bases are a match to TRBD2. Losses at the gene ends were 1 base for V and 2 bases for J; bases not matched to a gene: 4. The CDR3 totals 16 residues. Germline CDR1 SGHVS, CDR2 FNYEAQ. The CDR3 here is CASSLEGAGGQETQYF. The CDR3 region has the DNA TGTGCCAGCAGCTTAGAAGGAGCGGGGGGGCAAGAGACCCAGTACTTC.

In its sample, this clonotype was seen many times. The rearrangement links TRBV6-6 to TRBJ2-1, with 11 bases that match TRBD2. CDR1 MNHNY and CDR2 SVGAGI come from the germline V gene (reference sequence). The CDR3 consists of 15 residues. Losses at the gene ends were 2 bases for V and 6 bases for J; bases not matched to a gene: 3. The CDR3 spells CASSYASGGTNEQFF. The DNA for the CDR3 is TGTGCCAGCAGTTACGCTAGCGGGGGGACCAATGAGCAGTTCTTC.

This CDR3 is CATSEPTPVANTGELFF. In nucleotides, the CDR3 is TGTGCCACCAGTGAGCCCACACCTGTCGCGAACACCGGGGAGCTGTTTTTT. V is TRBV24-1 and J is TRBJ2-2; D is undetermined. V shed 4 bases and J shed 0 bases, with 14 bases lying between them. The germline gives CDR1 KGHDR, CDR2 SFDVKD. The CDR3 consists of 17 residues.